The T cell receptor beta chain described here comes from a study of cytomegalovirus exposure and HLA in healthy donors. Regarding the study as a whole: In the analysis, some V segments, TRBV6-2 and TRBV6-3 included, were excluded as indistinguishable. In a later analysis, TCR beta V- and J-gene trimming was associated with a missense DCLRE1C variant. Several of the most significant clusters appeared, in a later analysis, to be linked to common viral pathogens.

About this clone itself: Its antigen is still unknown.

Germline V gene lookup returns CDR1 SGHDN and CDR2 FVKESK. Trimming took off 5 bases at V and 2 bases at J, with 7 bases between the two ends. The CDR3 is made up of 12 amino acids. The PCR had 60 Vbeta and 13 Jbeta primers. Authors' data handling: Later reanalysis found 60 million to 90 million unique TCR beta chains, 10 million to 14 million of them shared. TCRdb's copy holds only in-frame clones and misses some; the assay was immunoSEQ multiplex PCR. Clone size and the V and J calls come from that table; the DNA yielded D and trimming. The repertoire holds roughly 110,000 clones, with over 70% as singletons.

Material: PBMCs. This TCR was recovered from a female donor in good health and CMV-seronegative. The chain combines TRBV14 with TRBJ2-7, with D possibly matching TRBD2 (5 bases). The CDR3 spells CASSAGTYEQYF. CDR3 DNA: TGTGCCAGCAGCGCGGGCACCTACGAGCAGTACTTC.